These T cell receptor beta chains were read from a single sample in a study of shared clonotypes between healthy human individuals. Sequencing was performed with immunoSEQ multiplex PCR; in TCRdb, only in-frame clones are kept and a portion is missing. The sample records a few million clones, more than 80% being singletons. The specimen sequenced was naive CD4+ T cells sorted from blood. The receptor set was obtained from a man younger than 35 in good health. Both conserved end residues are part of each CDR3. Each record gives: clone size, J gene, V gene, D gene, CDR3 protein, CDR3 DNA. A D gene is named only where the DNA matches it firmly. Only some rows state a clone size, as once, few, many or a class for expanded clones.

>-|TRBJ2-6|TRBV7-9|-
CASSFSGSSAPGANVLTF
TGTGCCAGCAGCTTTTCAGGGAGCTCCGCTCCTGGGGCCAACGTCCTGACTTTC
>-|TRBJ2-1|TRBV18|TRBD2
CASSPPVAGASYNEQFF
TGTGCCAGCTCACCACCTGTAGCGGGAGCCTCCTACAATGAGCAGTTCTTC
>-|TRBJ1-1|TRBV6-5|-
CASYGGTEAFF
TGTGCCAGCTATGGGGGAACTGAAGCTTTCTTT
>-|TRBJ1-2|TRBV5-1|-
CASSLDGDGSGYTF
TGCGCCAGCAGCTTGGATGGGGATGGAAGTGGCTACACCTTC
>once|TRBJ1-6|TRBV5-1|-
CASSSGGSGNSPLHF
TGCGCCAGCAGCTCGGGGGGGAGTGGTAATTCACCCCTCCACTTT
>-|TRBJ2-7|TRBV28|-
CASSLGPAYEQYF
TGTGCCAGCAGTTTGGGACCGGCGTACGAGCAGTACTTC
>-|TRBJ2-7|TRBV5-4|TRBD1
CASSYGQGADEQYF
TGTGCCAGCAGCTACGGACAGGGGGCGGACGAGCAGTACTTC
>-|TRBJ1-2|TRBV9|-
CASSRAGTIGYTF
TGTGCCAGCAGCCGCGCCGGGACTATTGGCTACACCTTC
>-|TRBJ1-5|TRBV28|-
CASSFPNQPQHF
TGTGCCAGCAGTTTCCCAAATCAGCCCCAGCATTTT
>-|TRBJ2-6|TRBV5-5|-
CASSFRRTDSGANVLTF
TGTGCCAGCAGCTTCAGGAGGACGGACTCTGGGGCCAACGTCCTGACTTTC
>-|TRBJ2-7|TRBV7-2|TRBD1
CASSYAGGSYEQYF
TGTGCCAGCAGCTATGCAGGGGGCTCCTACGAGCAGTACTTC
>-|TRBJ1-5|TRBV2|-
CASSLDMDQPQHF
TGTGCCAGCAGTTTGGACATGGATCAGCCCCAGCATTTT
>-|TRBJ2-2|TRBV27|TRBD1
CASSLGQGATGELFF
TGTGCCAGCAGTTTGGGGCAGGGGGCCACCGGGGAGCTGTTTTTT
>few|TRBJ1-6|TRBV7-9|TRBD1
CASSLGVQGAYNSPLHF
TGTGCCAGCAGCTTAGGGGTGCAGGGGGCCTATAATTCACCCCTCCACTTT
>-|TRBJ1-3|TRBV6-5|TRBD1
CASWETGRNTIYF
TGTGCCAGCTGGGAGACAGGGCGCAACACCATATATTTT
>once|TRBJ2-3|TRBV7-8|TRBD2
CASSLGKFETSSVDTQYF
TGTGCCAGCAGCTTAGGCAAGTTCGAGACTAGCAGCGTAGATACGCAGTATTTT
>few|TRBJ1-5|TRBV30|TRBD1
CAWKGDRGLNQPQHF
TGTGCCTGGAAGGGGGACAGGGGACTCAATCAGCCCCAGCATTTT
>-|TRBJ1-1|TRBV5-1|-
CASRDSYGLAEAFF
TGCGCCAGCAGGGACAGTTACGGTCTCGCTGAAGCTTTCTTT
>once|TRBJ2-3|TRBV18|-
CASQGGITDTQYF
TGTGCCAGCCAAGGGGGGATCACAGATACGCAGTATTTT